The 32 T cell receptor beta chains below all came from one sample that was sequenced in a study of T cells in women clearing cervical HPV infection. Data came from immunoSEQ multiplex PCR; TCRdb stores just in-frame clones and leaves some out. The sample's table shows about 30,000 clones. Source material: blood buffy coat. These receptors were obtained from a woman aged 18 to 75 with a cervical HPV16 infection that either progressed to CIN3+ or cleared (not recorded which).

Details on this clone: The CDR3 end lies 3 residues beyond the end of the read and is filled in from the germline J gene. The genes are TRBV18 and TRBJ2-4; D not resolved. Germline V gives CDR1 KGHSH, CDR2 LQKENI. The CDR3 runs 14 residues. CDR3 DNA (partial): TGTGCCAGCTCACCACCTATCGGGTCTGGTGGT. This codes for CASSPPIGSGG. The full CDR3 protein is CASSPPIGSGGQYF.

Concerning this clone itself: The CDR3 end falls 3 residues outside the read, so it is completed with the germline J gene. The chain carries TRBV29-1 and TRBJ2-7; D not resolved. The CDR3 covers 13 residues. Trimming took off 6 bases at V and 3 bases at J, with 15 bases between the two ends. Germline V CDR1 and CDR2: SQVTM, ANQGSEA. This CDR3 reads CSVRRPEDYEQYF. The sequenced CDR3 bases are TGCAGCGTCCGGCGGCCAGAGGACTACGAG.

As to this clone: The observed sequence ends 3 residues before the CDR3 terminus, with the missing tail filled in from the germline J gene. The chain joins TRBV2 to TRBJ1-2; D gene uncertain. The CDR3 totals 12 residues. Between the trimmed V and J ends, which lost 2 bases and 6 bases, there was a span of 7 bases. Germline CDR1 SNHLY, CDR2 FYNNEI. CDR3 DNA (partial): TGTGCCAGCAGTGAACAACTAGATGGC. It yields the protein CASSEQLDG. The full CDR3 sequence reads CASSEQLDGYTF.

Of note for this clone: The sequenced fragment ends 3 residues before the CDR3 boundary, so the rest is inferred from the germline J gene. The rearrangement links TRBV7-6 to TRBJ2-1; no clear D gene. V was pared by 5 bases and J by 0 bases, with 11 bases between. In germline, CDR1 is SGHVS, CDR2 FNYEAQ. CDR3 length: 15 residues. CDR3 amino acids: CASSHTRSSYNEQFF. The sequenced part of the CDR3 DNA is TGTGCCAGCAGCCATACGCGGAGCTCCTACAATGAG.

As concerns this clone: The DNA ends 3 residues before the CDR3 does, and the rest of the CDR3 is filled in from the germline J gene. The chain recombines TRBV29-1 with TRBJ1-2; D unresolved. Germline V gene data show CDR1 as SQVTM and CDR2 as ANQGSEA. The V end was cut by 2 bases, the J end by 3 bases, with 4 bases between. This CDR3 is built from 11 residues. CDR3 DNA, as far as it was read: TGCAGCGTTGAACGGGACTATGGC. This sequence encodes CSVERDYG. The whole CDR3 reads CSVERDYGYTF.

As to this clone: The CDR3 goes on 3 residues after the read ends, and that part is filled in from the germline J gene. The J gene is TRBJ2-7, the V gene TRBV13; 12 bases agree with TRBD1. Trimming took 1 base from V and 6 from J; bases not matched to a gene: 4. Germline-derived CDR1 and CDR2 are PRHDT and FYEKMQ (reference sequence). The CDR3 sequence is 15 residues long. The CDR3 sequence: CASSLAGTGGSEQYF. The DNA read from the CDR3 is TGTGCCAGCAGCTTAGCCGGGACAGGGGGCTCCGAG.

Details on this clone: The sequence runs out 3 residues before the end of the CDR3; the remainder is reconstructed from the germline J gene. The chain is built from TRBV5-1 and TRBJ1-1; TRBD1 might be the D (6 bases). Germline V gives CDR1 SGHRS, CDR2 YFSETQ. CDR3 length equals 13 residues. V lost 3 bases, J lost 3 bases, and 9 bases lay in between. CDR3 bases read: TGCGCCAGCAGCTCCACAGGGTACACTGAA. Translation: CASSSTGYTE. The entire CDR3 is CASSSTGYTEAFF. The whole variable domain, filled in from reference TRBV5-1 and TRBJ1-1, reads KAGVTQTPRYLIKTRGQQVTLSCSPISGHRSVSWYQQTPGQGLQFLFEYFSETQRNKGNFPGRFSGRQFSNSRSEMNVSTLELGDSALYLCASSSTGYTEAFFGQGTRLTVV.

About this clone itself: Read coverage stops 3 residues before the CDR3 terminus; the germline J gene supplies the remainder. The rearrangement uses TRBV7-3 and TRBJ2-5; D remains unclear. Germline V gene lookup returns CDR1 SGHTA and CDR2 FQGTGA. The CDR3 loop spans 13 amino acids. The V end lost 3 bases, the J end lost 5 bases, and 10 bases lay between the germline ends. Incomplete CDR3 DNA: TGTGCCAGCAGCTTCTCCCTCGGGGAGACC. This translates into CASSFSLGET. The full CDR3 protein is CASSFSLGETQYF.

Remarks on this clone: The CDR3 is cut off 3 residues early in the read; its end comes from the germline J gene. Other DNA sequences in the sample encode the same CDR3. The rearrangement links TRBV6-1 to TRBJ1-3; D is perhaps TRBD1 (5 bases). Germline V gene sequence: CDR1 MNHNS, CDR2 SASEGT. The CDR3 is made up of 14 amino acids. Trimming pared 4 bases from V and 2 bases from J, leaving 9 bases between. CDR3 DNA, as far as it was read: TGTGCCAGCAGTGGAGGGGTGGCTGGAAACACC. Translated, it gives CASSGGVAGNT. The entire CDR3 protein is CASSGGVAGNTIYF.

A remark on this clone: The CDR3 end is not reached by the read, which stops 3 residues before it; the germline J gene fills it in. The chain couples TRBV18 to TRBJ2-1; TRBD2 aligns across 14 bases. The CDR3 runs 16 residues. The V gene end was trimmed by 3 bases and the J gene end by 7 bases; junction bases not matched to a gene: 5. The germline V gene encodes CDR1 KGHSH and CDR2 LQKENI. The CDR3 DNA, read in part, is TGTGCCAGCTCACCGGGACTAGCGGGAGATAATAATGAG. Its protein is CASSPGLAGDNNE. The entire CDR3 is CASSPGLAGDNNEQFF.

Note on this clone: The read terminates 3 residues before the CDR3 end, so the remaining end is supplied by the germline J gene. This chain uses TRBV19 with TRBJ1-1; D may be TRBD1 (5 bases). Germline V gives CDR1 LNHDA, CDR2 SQIVND (reference sequence). The CDR3 is 14 amino acids. Trimming pared 6 bases from V and 2 bases from J, leaving 13 bases between. The CDR3 DNA, read in part, is TGTGCCAGTAGGACACAGGAGGCCAACACTGAA. This encodes CASRTQEANTE. The CDR3 in full is CASRTQEANTEAFF.

Details on this clone: The DNA ends 3 residues before the CDR3 does, and the rest of the CDR3 is filled in from the germline J gene. The sample carries other DNA sequences with the same CDR3. V is TRBV29-1 and J is TRBJ1-3; 11 bases are a match to TRBD1. With 6 bases clipped from V and 8 bases from J, the junction kept 9 bases outside the gene matches. CDR1 and CDR2 from the germline V gene are SQVTM and ANQGSEA. The CDR3 is made up of 14 amino acids. CDR3 sequence reads: CSVARTGGGDTIYF. CDR3 DNA (partial): TGCAGCGTCGCAAGGACAGGGGGCGGGGACACC.

For this clone: The sequence runs out 3 residues before the end of the CDR3; the remainder is reconstructed from the germline J gene. V usage is TRBV14 and J usage is TRBJ2-7; 8 positions match TRBD2. The CDR3 totals 15 residues. J lost 5 bases, V lost 4 bases, and 10 bases had no gene match. The germline V gene encodes CDR1 SGHDN and CDR2 FVKESK. Here the CDR3 reads CASSPAGLGGHEQYF. The CDR3 DNA, read in part, is TGTGCCAGCAGCCCGGCGGGACTAGGCGGCCACGAG.

Details on this clone: The CDR3 end falls 3 residues outside the read, so it is completed with the germline J gene. The rearrangement joins TRBV29-1 to TRBJ2-7, with 9 positions matching TRBD1. V dropped 5 bases and J dropped 5; count of bases not matched to a gene: 13. The CDR3 consists of 15 residues. CDR1 SQVTM and CDR2 ANQGSEA come from the germline V gene. Here the CDR3 reads CSVLHWRDREDEQYF. CDR3 bases read: TGCAGCGTTCTGCACTGGCGGGACAGGGAAGACGAG.

Regarding this clone: The sequenced fragment ends 3 residues before the CDR3 boundary, so the rest is inferred from the germline J gene. V usage is TRBV5-1 and J usage is TRBJ2-7; a weak D match, TRBD2 (6 bases). Germline lookup yields CDR1 SGHRS and CDR2 YFSETQ. This CDR3 is 15 amino acids long. V was pared by 9 bases and J by 0 bases, with 19 bases between. The CDR3 here is CATRRTRDSSYEQYF. The DNA read from the CDR3 is TGCGCCACGAGACGGACCAGGGACTCCTCCTACGAG.

Turning to this clone: The read stops 3 residues short of the end of the CDR3; the missing end is completed from the germline J gene. The V call is TRBV4-1, the J call TRBJ2-5; maybe TRBD1 (6 bases). Germline-derived CDR1 and CDR2 are MGHRA and YSYEKL. The CDR3 is 15 amino acids. The V gene lost 0 bases and the J gene lost 5 bases, with 13 bases spanning the gap. The sequenced part of the CDR3 DNA is TGCGCCAGCAGCCAAGATTGGCAGGGGCACGAGACC. It encodes CASSQDWQGHET. The CDR3 in full is CASSQDWQGHETQYF.

Notes on this clone: Coverage ceases 3 residues before the CDR3 finishes, and the germline J gene fills in the end. The gene calls are TRBV7-9 and TRBJ2-3, with TRBD2 identical over 7 bases. V trimming: 5 bases; J trimming: 0 bases; junction bases outside the gene matches: 5. This CDR3 has 15 residues. The V gene's germline CDR1 is SEHNR and CDR2 FQNEAQ (reference sequence). This CDR3 reads CASSTSGISTDTQYF. The sequenced part of the CDR3 DNA is TGTGCCAGCAGCACAAGCGGGATAAGCACAGATACG.

A word on this clone: The observed sequence ends 3 residues before the CDR3 terminus, with the missing tail filled in from the germline J gene. The chain is built from TRBV7-2 and TRBJ2-4, with a possible D match to TRBD1 (6 bases). Germline V gene lookup returns CDR1 SGHTA and CDR2 FQGNSA. This CDR3 is built from 12 residues. The part of the CDR3 DNA that was read is TGTGCCAGCAGCCCCAGGACAGCGGTT. Its protein product is CASSPRTAV. The complete CDR3 sequence is CASSPRTAVQYF.

To note about this clone: The read ends 3 residues before the CDR3 terminus; that terminus is restored from the germline J gene. V usage is TRBV30 and J usage is TRBJ2-4; 7 nucleotides agree with TRBD1. Germline CDR1 GTSNPN, CDR2 SVGIG (reference sequence). The CDR3 sequence is 12 residues long. The CDR3 bases that were read are TGTGCCTGGAGTACGACAGGGTACGGT. Translated, it gives CAWSTTGYG. The CDR3 in its entirety is CAWSTTGYGQYF.

Turning to this clone: With the read ending 3 residues before the CDR3 end, the germline J gene is used to fill in that end. J is TRBJ2-7 and V is TRBV6-2 or TRBV6-3, with D possibly matching TRBD1 (5 bases). The CDR3 spans 12 residues. Germline CDR1 is MNHEY and CDR2 is SVGEGT. V lost 5 bases, J lost 3 bases, and 8 bases lay in between. The part of the CDR3 DNA that was read is TGTGCCAGCAGTCCGACAGACTACGAG. This gives the protein CASSPTDYE. The full CDR3 is CASSPTDYEQYF.

Details on this clone: The CDR3 end lies 3 residues beyond the end of the read and is filled in from the germline J gene. The V and J genes are TRBV30 and TRBJ1-2; a weak D match, TRBD1 (6 bases). The CDR3 runs to 11 residues. In germline, CDR1 is GTSNPN, CDR2 SVGIG (reference sequence). The CDR3 sequence is CAWSNRVGYTF. The covered CDR3 bases are TGTGCCTGGTCTAACAGGGTCGGC.

This clone shows up as medium-sized by frequency. The read ends 3 residues early relative to the CDR3; the germline J gene fills the gap. The V and J genes are TRBV2 and TRBJ2-3, with D hard to call. V lost 2 bases and J lost 2, with 5 bases in between. Germline V lookup: CDR1 SNHLY, CDR2 FYNNEI. The CDR3 is made up of 13 amino acids. CDR3 region: CASSEPFTDTQYF. The CDR3 DNA, read in part, is TGTGCCAGCAGTGAACCGTTCACAGATACG.

A note on this clone: The read ends 3 residues early relative to the CDR3; the germline J gene fills the gap. The chain couples TRBV14 to TRBJ2-2, with TRBD1 matching 10 bases. J lost 2 bases, V lost 4 bases, and 4 bases had no gene match. The germline gives CDR1 SGHDN, CDR2 FVKESK. The CDR3 runs 16 residues. The sequenced CDR3 bases are TGTGCCAGCAGCCGATGGACAGGGGGAAACACCGGGGAG. It yields the protein CASSRWTGGNTGE. The full CDR3 protein is CASSRWTGGNTGELFF.

As concerns this clone: Sequencing ends 3 residues short of the CDR3 end; the germline J gene provides the rest. Other nucleotide sequences in the sample specify the same CDR3. V gene TRBV23-1 combines with J gene TRBJ2-3, with TRBD1 matching 7 bases. TRBV23-1 is designated an ORF whose function remains uncertain. V dropped 0 bases and J dropped 2; count of bases not matched to a gene: 11. This CDR3 has 18 amino acids. The CDR3 spells CASSQSVPRTGVTDTQYF. The sequenced CDR3 bases are TGCGCCAGCAGTCAATCTGTCCCCCGAACAGGGGTCACAGATACG.

Worth noting for this clone: Coverage ceases 3 residues before the CDR3 finishes, and the germline J gene fills in the end. The chain employs TRBV20-1 and TRBJ2-2; D is possibly TRBD2 (6 bases). CDR1 and CDR2 (germline): DFQATT, SNEGSKA (reference sequence). The germline V and J ends were trimmed by 2 bases and 6 bases, with 7 bases remaining between them. The CDR3 loop spans 12 amino acids. CDR3 sequence reads: CSARRGSGELFF. The sequenced part of the CDR3 DNA is TGCAGTGCTAGACGGGGGTCCGGGGAG.

With regard to this clone: The read halts 3 residues ahead of the CDR3 end, with the missing end drawn from the germline J gene. The rearrangement links TRBV7-2 to TRBJ2-7; the D is unclear. From germline, CDR1 is SGHTA and CDR2 FQGNSA. V was trimmed by 1 base and J by 2 bases, leaving 9 bases between them. This CDR3 contains 14 residues. The chain's CDR3 is CASSLGGQTYEQYF. CDR3 DNA (partial): TGTGCCAGCAGCTTAGGTGGGCAGACCTACGAG. The variable domain in full, completed from reference TRBV7-2 and TRBJ2-7, reads GAGVSQSPSNKVTEKGKDVELRCDPISGHTALYWYRQSLGQGLEFLIYFQGNSAPDKSGLPSDRFSAERTGGSVSTLTIQRTQQEDSAVYLCASSLGGQTYEQYFGPGTRLTVT.

As concerns this clone: Read coverage stops 3 residues before the CDR3 terminus; the germline J gene supplies the remainder. The chain combines TRBV19 with TRBJ2-2; unclear D gene. Per germline, CDR1 LNHDA and CDR2 SQIVND (reference sequence). The CDR3 loop spans 14 amino acids. The CDR3 region is CASSISRINEKLFF. The covered CDR3 bases are TGTGCCAGTAGTATCTCCAGGATAAATGAAAAG.

With respect to this clone: The read halts 3 residues ahead of the CDR3 end, with the missing end drawn from the germline J gene. The rearrangement joins TRBV19 to TRBJ2-3, with D possibly TRBD1 on 5 matching bases. Germline lookup yields CDR1 LNHDA and CDR2 SQIVND (reference sequence). The CDR3 is 15 amino acids. CDR3 in amino acids: CASSIALGLNQPQYF. CDR3 DNA (partial): TGTGCCAGTAGTATCGCCTTGGGGCTAAATCAGCCG.

As to this clone: The observed sequence ends 3 residues before the CDR3 terminus, with the missing tail filled in from the germline J gene. The chain has TRBV6-2 or TRBV6-3 and TRBJ2-1; possible D gene TRBD1, 5 bases. V gave up 11 bases and J gave up 9 bases, with 26 bases separating them. The CDR3 runs 15 residues. The V gene's germline CDR1 is MNHEY and CDR2 SVGEGT. This chain's CDR3 is CASLSARVNSGEQFF. The sequenced part of the CDR3 DNA is TGTGCCTCTCTCTCAGCCAGGGTCAATTCAGGTGAG.

Concerning this clone itself: The read stops 3 residues short of the end of the CDR3; the missing end is completed from the germline J gene. The chain is built from TRBV28 and TRBJ2-7, with TRBD2 matching 7 bases. The V and J ends lost 5 bases and 5 bases, in that order; junction bases with no gene match: 12. Germline-derived CDR1 and CDR2 are MDHEN and SYDVKM. CDR3 length: 15 amino acids. The CDR3 loop is CASSRVRSSGNEQYF. The CDR3 bases that were read are TGTGCCAGCAGTCGGGTTAGGTCTAGCGGAAACGAG.

Points on this clone: The CDR3 end lies 3 residues beyond the end of the read and is filled in from the germline J gene. V gene TRBV7-3 combines with J gene TRBJ2-2; TRBD1 might be the D (7 bases). The CDR3 contains 15 residues. The germline gives CDR1 SGHTA, CDR2 FQGTGA. Trimming took off 6 bases at V and 1 base at J, with 12 bases between the two ends. The chain's CDR3 is CASSRQGGNTGELFF. The DNA read from the CDR3 is TGTGCCAGCAGTAGACAGGGAGGGAACACCGGGGAG. Full variable domain (outside the CDR3, taken from reference TRBV7-3 and TRBJ2-2): GAGVSQTPSNKVTEKGKYVELRCDPISGHTALYWYRQSLGQGPEFLIYFQGTGAADDSGLPNDRFFAVRPEGSVSTLKIQRTERGDSAVYLCASSRQGGNTGELFFGEGSRLTVL.

About this clone itself: The read comes to an end 3 residues before the CDR3 does, leaving the germline J gene to fill in the end. This specimen includes other DNA sequences encoding the same CDR3. The V and J genes are TRBV19 and TRBJ1-3; D may be TRBD1 (5 bases). The germline gives CDR1 LNHDA, CDR2 SQIVND (reference sequence). The ends were cut back, 0 bases at V and 0 bases at J, with 9 bases in the middle. The CDR3 is made up of 16 amino acids. Incomplete CDR3 DNA: TGTGCCAGTAGTATAGATCCGGACATCTCTGGAAACACC. Encoded protein: CASSIDPDISGNT. The whole CDR3 sequence is CASSIDPDISGNTIYF.